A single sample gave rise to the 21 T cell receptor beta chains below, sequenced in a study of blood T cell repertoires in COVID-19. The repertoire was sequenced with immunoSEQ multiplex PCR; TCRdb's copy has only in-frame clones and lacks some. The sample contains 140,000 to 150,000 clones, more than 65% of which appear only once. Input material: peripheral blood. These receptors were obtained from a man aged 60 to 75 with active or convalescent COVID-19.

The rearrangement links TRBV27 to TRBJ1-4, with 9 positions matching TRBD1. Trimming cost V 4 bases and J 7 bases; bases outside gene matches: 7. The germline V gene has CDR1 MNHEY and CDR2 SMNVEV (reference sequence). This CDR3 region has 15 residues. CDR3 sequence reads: CASSSLQGALEKLFF. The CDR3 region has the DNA TGTGCCAGCAGTTCGTTACAGGGGGCTCTTGAAAAACTGTTTTTT.

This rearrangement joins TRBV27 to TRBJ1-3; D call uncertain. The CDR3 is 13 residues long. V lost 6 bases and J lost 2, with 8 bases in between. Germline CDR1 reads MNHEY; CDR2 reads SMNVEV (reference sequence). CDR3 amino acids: CASREQTGNTIYF. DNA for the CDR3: TGTGCCAGCAGAGAACAGACTGGAAACACCATATATTTT.

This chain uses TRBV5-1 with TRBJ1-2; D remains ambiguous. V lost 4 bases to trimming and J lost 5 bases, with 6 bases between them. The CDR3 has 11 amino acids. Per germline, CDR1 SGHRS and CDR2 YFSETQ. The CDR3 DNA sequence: TGCGCCAGCAGCGACACATATGGCTACACCTTC. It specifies CASSDTYGYTF.

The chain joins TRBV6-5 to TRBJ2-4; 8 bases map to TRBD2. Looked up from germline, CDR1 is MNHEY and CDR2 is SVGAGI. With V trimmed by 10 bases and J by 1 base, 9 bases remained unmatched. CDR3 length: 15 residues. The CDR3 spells CATTPRGVAKNIQYF. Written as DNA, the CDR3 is TGTGCCACCACACCGCGGGGGGTGGCCAAAAACATTCAGTACTTC.

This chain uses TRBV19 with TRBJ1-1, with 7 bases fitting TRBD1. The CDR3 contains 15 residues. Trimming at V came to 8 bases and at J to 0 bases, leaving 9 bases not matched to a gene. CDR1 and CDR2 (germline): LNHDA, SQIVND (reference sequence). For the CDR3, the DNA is TGTGCCAGTGGTGGGACAGTGAACATGAACACTGAAGCTTTCTTT. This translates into CASGGTVNMNTEAFF.

CDR3 residues: CASSQELGQGNQPQHF. The CDR3, as DNA: TGCGCCAGCAGCCAAGAACTGGGACAGGGCAATCAGCCCCAGCATTTT. This chain uses TRBV4-3 with TRBJ1-5; 8 bases align to TRBD1. J was trimmed by 2 bases and V by 0 bases; bases with no gene match: 3. This CDR3 is 16 amino acids long. Germline V gene data show CDR1 as LGHNA and CDR2 as YSLEER.

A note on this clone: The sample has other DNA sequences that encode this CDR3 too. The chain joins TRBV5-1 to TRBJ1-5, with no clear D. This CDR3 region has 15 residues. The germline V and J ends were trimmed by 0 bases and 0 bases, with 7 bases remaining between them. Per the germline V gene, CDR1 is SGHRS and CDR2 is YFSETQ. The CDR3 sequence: CASSLGGYSNQPQHF. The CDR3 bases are TGCGCCAGCAGCTTGGGCGGCTATAGCAATCAGCCCCAGCATTTT.

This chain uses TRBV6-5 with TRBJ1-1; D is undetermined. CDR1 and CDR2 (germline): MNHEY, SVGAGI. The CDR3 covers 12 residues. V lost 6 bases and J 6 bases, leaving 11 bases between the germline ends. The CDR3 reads CASREGDSEAFF. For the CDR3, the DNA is TGTGCCAGCAGGGAGGGCGATTCTGAAGCTTTCTTT.

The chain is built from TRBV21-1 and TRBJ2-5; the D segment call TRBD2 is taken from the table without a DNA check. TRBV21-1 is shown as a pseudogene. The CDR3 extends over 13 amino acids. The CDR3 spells CASSKVTEETQYF. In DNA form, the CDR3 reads TGTGCCAGCAGCAAAGTGACTGAGGAGACCCAGTACTTC.

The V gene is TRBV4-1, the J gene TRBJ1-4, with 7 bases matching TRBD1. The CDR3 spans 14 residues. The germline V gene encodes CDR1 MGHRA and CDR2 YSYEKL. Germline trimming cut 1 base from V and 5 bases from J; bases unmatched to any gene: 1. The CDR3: CASSQVGQNEKLFF. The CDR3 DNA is TGCGCCAGCAGCCAAGTGGGACAGAATGAAAAACTGTTTTTT.

In DNA form, the CDR3 reads TGTGCCAGCTCACCCCGGGCAGGGGGCACGAATGAGCAGTTCTTC. It yields the protein CASSPRAGGTNEQFF. The V call is TRBV18, the J call TRBJ2-1, with 8 bases identical to TRBD1. V was pared by 3 bases and J by 7 bases, with 8 bases of the junction left unmatched. Germline CDR1 KGHSH, CDR2 LQKENI. The CDR3 extends over 15 amino acids.

Here the CDR3 DNA reads TGCGCCAGCAGCTTAGGAGGCACAGATAGCAATCAGCCCCAGCATTTT. Encoded protein: CASSLGGTDSNQPQHF. The chain has TRBV5-1 and TRBJ1-5; D gene unclear. Germline-derived CDR1 and CDR2 are SGHRS and YFSETQ. CDR3 length: 16 residues. The V and J ends lost 2 bases and 0 bases respectively, with 12 bases between them.

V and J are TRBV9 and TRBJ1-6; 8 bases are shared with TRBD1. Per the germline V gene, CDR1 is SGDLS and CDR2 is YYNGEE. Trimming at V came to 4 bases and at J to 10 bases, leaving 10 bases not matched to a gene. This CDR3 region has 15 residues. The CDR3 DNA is TGTGCCAGCAGCATACGGACAGGGTTTGGATCACCCCTCCACTTT. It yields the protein CASSIRTGFGSPLHF.

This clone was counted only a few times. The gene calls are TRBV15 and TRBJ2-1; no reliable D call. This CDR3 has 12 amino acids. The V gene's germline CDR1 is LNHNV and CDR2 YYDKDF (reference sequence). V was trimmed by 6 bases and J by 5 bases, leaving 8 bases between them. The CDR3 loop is CATSRVHNEQFF. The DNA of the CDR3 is TGTGCCACCAGTCGGGTCCACAATGAGCAGTTCTTC.

Written as DNA, the CDR3 is TGTGCCAGCAGATACGACAGGGGAAACACCGGGGAGCTGTTTTTT. The encoded protein is CASRYDRGNTGELFF. The gene calls are TRBV6-5 and TRBJ2-2; TRBD1 agrees at 8 bases. Germline V gene sequence: CDR1 MNHEY, CDR2 SVGAGI. The CDR3 sequence is 15 residues long. V was clipped by 6 bases and J by 2 bases; unmatched bases: 5.

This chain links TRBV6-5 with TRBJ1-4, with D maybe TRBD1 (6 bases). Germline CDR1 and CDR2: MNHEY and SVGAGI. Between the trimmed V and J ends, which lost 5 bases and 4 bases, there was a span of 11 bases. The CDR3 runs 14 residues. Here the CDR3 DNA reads TGTGCCAGCAGTCGGACAGCAAATAATGAAAAACTGTTTTTT. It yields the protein CASSRTANNEKLFF.

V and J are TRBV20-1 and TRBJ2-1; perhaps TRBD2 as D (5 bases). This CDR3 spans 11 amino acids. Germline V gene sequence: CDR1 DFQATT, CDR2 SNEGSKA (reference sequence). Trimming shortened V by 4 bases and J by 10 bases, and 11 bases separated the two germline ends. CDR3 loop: CSAIEGPEQFF. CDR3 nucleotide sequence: TGCAGTGCTATAGAGGGCCCGGAGCAGTTCTTC.

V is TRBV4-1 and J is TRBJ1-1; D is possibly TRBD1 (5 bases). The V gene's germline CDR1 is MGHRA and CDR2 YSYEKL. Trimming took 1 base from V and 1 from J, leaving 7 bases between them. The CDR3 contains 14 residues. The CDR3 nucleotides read TGCGCCAGCAGCCAAGTCGGGGGGAACACTGAAGCTTTCTTT. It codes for CASSQVGGNTEAFF.

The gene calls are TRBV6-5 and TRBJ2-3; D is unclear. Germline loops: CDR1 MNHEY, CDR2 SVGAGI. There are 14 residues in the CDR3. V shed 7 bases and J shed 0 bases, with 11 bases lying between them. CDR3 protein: CASTGARSTDTQYF. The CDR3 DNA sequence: TGTGCCAGCACCGGTGCGCGAAGCACAGATACGCAGTATTTT.

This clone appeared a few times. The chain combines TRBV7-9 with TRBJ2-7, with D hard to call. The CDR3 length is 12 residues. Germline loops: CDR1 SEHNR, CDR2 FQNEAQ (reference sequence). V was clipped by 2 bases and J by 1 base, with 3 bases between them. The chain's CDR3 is CASSLTSYEQYF. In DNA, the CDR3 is TGTGCCAGCAGCTTAACATCCTACGAGCAGTACTTC.

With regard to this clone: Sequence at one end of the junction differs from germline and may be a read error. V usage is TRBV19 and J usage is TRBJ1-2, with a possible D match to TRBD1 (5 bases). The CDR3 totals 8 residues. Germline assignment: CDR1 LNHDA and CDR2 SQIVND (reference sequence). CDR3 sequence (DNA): TGTGCCAGTGCCCCGGGGGCCTTC. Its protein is CASAPGAF.